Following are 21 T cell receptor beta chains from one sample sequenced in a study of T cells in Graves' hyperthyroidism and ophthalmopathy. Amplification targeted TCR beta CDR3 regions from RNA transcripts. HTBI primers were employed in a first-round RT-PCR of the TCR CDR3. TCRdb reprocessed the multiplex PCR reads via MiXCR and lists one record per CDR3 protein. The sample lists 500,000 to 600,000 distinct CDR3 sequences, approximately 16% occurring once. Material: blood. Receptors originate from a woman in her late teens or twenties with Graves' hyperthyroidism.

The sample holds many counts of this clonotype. The DNA of the CDR3 is TGTGCCATAAAGGGACAGGGGGGCAATGAGCAGTTCTTC. It codes for CAIKGQGGNEQFF. V and J are TRBV12-3 or TRBV12-4 and TRBJ2-1; 11 nucleotides agree with TRBD1. V was clipped by 10 bases and J by 6 bases; unmatched bases: 5. This CDR3 has 13 amino acids.

The CDR3 DNA reads TGTGCCAGCAGCCAAAGGACTGGAAGATCCTACGAGCAGTACTTC. Translation: CASSQRTGRSYEQYF. The chain is built from TRBV4-2 and TRBJ2-7, with TRBD2 as a possible D gene (5 bases). Germline V gene lookup returns CDR1 LGHNA and CDR2 YNFKEQ. This CDR3 is built from 15 residues. The V gene lost 2 bases and the J gene lost 1 base, with 12 bases spanning the gap.

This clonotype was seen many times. CDR3 nucleotides: TGTGCCAGCAGTTTAGTGGCTAGCGGGAGAAGCACAGATACGCAGTATTTT. It yields the protein CASSLVASGRSTDTQYF. The chain has TRBV12-3 or TRBV12-4 and TRBJ2-3, with 10 nucleotides matching TRBD2. The CDR3 runs to 17 residues. V was clipped by 1 base and J by 0 bases; unmatched bases: 4.

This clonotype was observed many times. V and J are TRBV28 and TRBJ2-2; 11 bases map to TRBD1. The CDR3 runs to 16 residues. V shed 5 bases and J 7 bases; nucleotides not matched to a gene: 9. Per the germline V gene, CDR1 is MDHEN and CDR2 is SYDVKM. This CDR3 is CASSGRGQGVNGELFF. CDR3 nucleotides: TGTGCCAGCAGTGGGCGGGGACAGGGGGTAAACGGGGAGCTGTTTTTT.

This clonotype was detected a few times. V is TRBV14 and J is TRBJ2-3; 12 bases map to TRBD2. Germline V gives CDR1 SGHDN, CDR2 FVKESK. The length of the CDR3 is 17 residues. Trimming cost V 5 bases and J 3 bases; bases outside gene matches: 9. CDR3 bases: TGTGCCAGCAGCAGGAAGATGACTAGCGGGAGAACAGATACGCAGTATTTT. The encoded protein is CASSRKMTSGRTDTQYF.

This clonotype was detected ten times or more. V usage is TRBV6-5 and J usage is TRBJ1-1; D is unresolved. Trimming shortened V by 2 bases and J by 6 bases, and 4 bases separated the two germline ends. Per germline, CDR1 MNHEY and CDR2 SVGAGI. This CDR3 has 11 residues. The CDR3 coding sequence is TGTGCCAGCAGTTACCGGGCTGAAGCTTTCTTT. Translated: CASSYRAEAFF.

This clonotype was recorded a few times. The chain's CDR3 is CASSGLAGVLLGELFF. CDR3 sequence (DNA): TGTGCCAGCAGCGGACTAGCGGGAGTTCTATTGGGGGAGCTGTTTTTT. The chain employs TRBV28 and TRBJ2-2, with TRBD2 identical over 13 bases. Per the germline V gene, CDR1 is MDHEN and CDR2 is SYDVKM. This CDR3 has 16 amino acids. V trimming: 6 bases; J trimming: 8 bases; junction bases outside the gene matches: 9.

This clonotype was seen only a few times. The CDR3 here is CASSQVGGRYTEAFF. CDR3 nucleotides: TGTGCCAGCAGCCAAGTTGGGGGCAGATACACTGAAGCTTTCTTT. The chain is built from TRBV14 and TRBJ1-1, with a tentative D call TRBD1 (6 bases). Trimming removed 1 base at V and 3 bases at J, with 12 bases between. Per germline, CDR1 SGHDN and CDR2 FVKESK. CDR3 length equals 15 residues.

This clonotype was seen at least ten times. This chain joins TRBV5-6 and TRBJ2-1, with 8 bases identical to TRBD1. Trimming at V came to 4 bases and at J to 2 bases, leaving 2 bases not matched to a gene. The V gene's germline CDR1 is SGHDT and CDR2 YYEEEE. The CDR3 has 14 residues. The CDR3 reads CASSGDRTYNEQFF. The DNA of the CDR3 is TGTGCCAGCAGCGGGGACAGGACCTACAATGAGCAGTTCTTC.

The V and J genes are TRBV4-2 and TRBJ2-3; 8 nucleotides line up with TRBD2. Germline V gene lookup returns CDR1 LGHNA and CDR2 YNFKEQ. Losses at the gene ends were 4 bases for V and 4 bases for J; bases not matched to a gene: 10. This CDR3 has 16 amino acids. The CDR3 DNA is TGTGCCAGCAGCCGACTGACCGGGACTAGGGCAGATACGCAGTATTTT. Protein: CASSRLTGTRADTQYF.

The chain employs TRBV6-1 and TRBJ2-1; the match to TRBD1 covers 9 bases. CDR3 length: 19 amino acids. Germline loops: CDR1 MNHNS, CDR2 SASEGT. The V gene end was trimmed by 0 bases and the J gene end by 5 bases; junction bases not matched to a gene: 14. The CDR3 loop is CASSEARGSRGTGNNEQFF. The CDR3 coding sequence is TGTGCCAGCAGTGAAGCGAGAGGATCGCGAGGGACAGGGAACAATGAGCAGTTCTTC.

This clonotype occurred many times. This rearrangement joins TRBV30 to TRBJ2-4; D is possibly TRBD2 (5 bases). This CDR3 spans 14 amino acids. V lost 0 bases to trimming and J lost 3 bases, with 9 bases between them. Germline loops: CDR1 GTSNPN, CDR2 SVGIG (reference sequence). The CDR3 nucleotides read TGTGCCTGGAGTGTTGGCGAGGGCAAAAACATTCAGTACTTC. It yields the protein CAWSVGEGKNIQYF.

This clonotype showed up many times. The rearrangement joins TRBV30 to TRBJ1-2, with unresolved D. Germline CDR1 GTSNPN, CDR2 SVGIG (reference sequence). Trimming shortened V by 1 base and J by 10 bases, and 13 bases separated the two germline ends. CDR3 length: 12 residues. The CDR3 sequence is CAWSGTYPNYTF. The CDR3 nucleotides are TGTGCCTGGAGTGGCACCTACCCCAACTACACCTTC.

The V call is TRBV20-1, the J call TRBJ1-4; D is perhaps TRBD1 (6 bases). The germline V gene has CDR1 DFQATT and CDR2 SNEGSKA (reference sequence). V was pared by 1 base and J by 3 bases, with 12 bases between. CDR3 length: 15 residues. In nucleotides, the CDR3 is TGCAGTGCTAGAGCCGGGGGCGGATCTAATGAAAAACTGTTTTTT. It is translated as CSARAGGGSNEKLFF.

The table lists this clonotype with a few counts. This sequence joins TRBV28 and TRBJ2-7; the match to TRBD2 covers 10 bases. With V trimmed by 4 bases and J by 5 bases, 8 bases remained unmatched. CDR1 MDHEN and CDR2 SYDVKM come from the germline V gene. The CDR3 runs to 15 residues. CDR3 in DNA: TGTGCCAGCAGTTCGGGAGCGGGAGGGCCGGACGAGCAGTACTTC. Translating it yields CASSSGAGGPDEQYF.

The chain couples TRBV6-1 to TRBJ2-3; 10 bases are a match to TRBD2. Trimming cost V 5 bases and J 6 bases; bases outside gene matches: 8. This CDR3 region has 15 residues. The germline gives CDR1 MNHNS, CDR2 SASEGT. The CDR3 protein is CASSPSGRGVDTQYF. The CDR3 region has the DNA TGTGCCAGCAGTCCAAGCGGGAGGGGGGTGGATACGCAGTATTTT.

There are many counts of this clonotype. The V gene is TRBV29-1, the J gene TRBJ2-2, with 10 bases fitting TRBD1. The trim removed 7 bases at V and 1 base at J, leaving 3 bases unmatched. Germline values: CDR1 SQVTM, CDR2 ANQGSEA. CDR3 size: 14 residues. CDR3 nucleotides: TGCAGCGCATGGACAGGGGGGAACACCGGGGAGCTGTTTTTT. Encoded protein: CSAWTGGNTGELFF.

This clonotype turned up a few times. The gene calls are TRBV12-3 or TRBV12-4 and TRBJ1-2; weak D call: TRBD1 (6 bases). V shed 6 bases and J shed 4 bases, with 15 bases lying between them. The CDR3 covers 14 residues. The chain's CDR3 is CASRRTASGYGYTF. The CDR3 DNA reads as TGTGCCAGCAGGCGGACAGCCTCGGGCTATGGCTACACCTTC.

Written as DNA, the CDR3 is TGTGCCAGCAGTGAAGCAAACTATAATTCACCCCTCCACTTT. Translating gives CASSEANYNSPLHF. J is TRBJ1-6 and V is TRBV2, with D hard to call. Germline-derived CDR1 and CDR2 are SNHLY and FYNNEI. The CDR3 covers 14 residues. V lost 0 bases and J 3 bases, leaving 3 bases between the germline ends.

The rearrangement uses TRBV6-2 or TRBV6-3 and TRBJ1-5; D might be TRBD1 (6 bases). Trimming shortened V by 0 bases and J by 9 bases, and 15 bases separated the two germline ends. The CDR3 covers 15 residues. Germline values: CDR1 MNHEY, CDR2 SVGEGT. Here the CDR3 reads CASSYSQQGVGPQHF. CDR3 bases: TGTGCCAGCAGTTACTCTCAACAGGGAGTAGGGCCCCAGCATTTT.

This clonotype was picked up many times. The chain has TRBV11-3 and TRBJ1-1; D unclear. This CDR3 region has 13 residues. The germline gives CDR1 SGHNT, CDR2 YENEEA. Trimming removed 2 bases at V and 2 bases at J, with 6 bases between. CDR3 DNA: TGTGCCAGCAGCTTATGGTCCAACACTGAAGCTTTCTTT. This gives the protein CASSLWSNTEAFF.